One T cell receptor beta chain is described in this entry. This sample is drawn from a study of T-cell memory formation after mild COVID-19. A single record per CDR3 protein comes from TCRdb applying MiXCR to the 5' RACE reads. Of around 200,000 distinct CDR3 sequences detected, around 25% appear once; the ten largest clones hold 11%. The source material was PBMCs or a T cell subset sorted from them (not recorded which). The sequence was obtained from an adult woman who had mild COVID-19 (a few samples of this study predate the infection). Cell type and time point are not known.

The CDR3, as DNA: TGTGCCAGCAGCCCTAGCGGGGGATACACCGGGGAGCTGTTTTTT. Protein: CASSPSGGYTGELFF. The chain is built from TRBV3-1 and TRBJ2-2; 10 nucleotides align to TRBD2. V lost 4 bases to trimming and J lost 3 bases; unmatched junction nucleotides: 2. Germline V gene sequence: CDR1 LGHDT, CDR2 YNNKEL (reference sequence). This CDR3 is 15 amino acids long.